This record looks at one T cell receptor beta chain sequence and its context. The record originates from a study of CD8 T cells in Susac syndrome. An amount of RNA that ranged from roughly 0.5 to 1 ug was reverse transcribed with random hexamers. TCRdb ran MiXCR on the immunoSEQ multiplex PCR reads and lists one entry per CDR3 protein. The sample has about 190,000 distinct CDR3 sequences; approximately 93% are singletons. Germline trimming cut 6 bases from V and 6 bases from J; bases unmatched to any gene: 10. This CDR3 has 15 amino acids. In germline, CDR1 is MDHEN, CDR2 SYDVKM. TEMRA cells were enriched by FACS, while CD8+ and CD4+ T cells were obtained through a negative isolation that was performed magnetically.

The chain carries TRBV28 and TRBJ1-1; 10 bases map to TRBD1. The sequence was obtained from a human donor in good health. Sequenced: CD4+ T cells from PBMCs. CDR3 amino acids: CASRERQGAPAEAFF. For the CDR3, the DNA is TGTGCCAGCAGGGAAAGACAGGGGGCGCCGGCTGAAGCTTTCTTT.